This T cell receptor (beta chain) was identified during a study of blood T cell repertoires in COVID-19. TCRdb keeps only in-frame clones here, not all; method: immunoSEQ multiplex PCR. This sample yields 20,000 to 30,000 clones, of which approximately 86% are seen a single time; under 35% belongs to the top ten. The table lists this clone with a few counts. Sample: peripheral blood. The origin of this receptor is a human donor in a cohort sampled during active COVID-19.

The CDR3 DNA is TGCGCCAGCAGCCGACCTTCGGGACAGAATAATTCACCCCTCCACTTT. This encodes CASSRPSGQNNSPLHF. The V gene is TRBV4-1, the J gene TRBJ1-6; 7 bases match TRBD1. In germline, CDR1 is MGHRA, CDR2 YSYEKL. The CDR3 length is 16 residues. V shed 4 bases and J 5 bases; nucleotides not matched to a gene: 8.